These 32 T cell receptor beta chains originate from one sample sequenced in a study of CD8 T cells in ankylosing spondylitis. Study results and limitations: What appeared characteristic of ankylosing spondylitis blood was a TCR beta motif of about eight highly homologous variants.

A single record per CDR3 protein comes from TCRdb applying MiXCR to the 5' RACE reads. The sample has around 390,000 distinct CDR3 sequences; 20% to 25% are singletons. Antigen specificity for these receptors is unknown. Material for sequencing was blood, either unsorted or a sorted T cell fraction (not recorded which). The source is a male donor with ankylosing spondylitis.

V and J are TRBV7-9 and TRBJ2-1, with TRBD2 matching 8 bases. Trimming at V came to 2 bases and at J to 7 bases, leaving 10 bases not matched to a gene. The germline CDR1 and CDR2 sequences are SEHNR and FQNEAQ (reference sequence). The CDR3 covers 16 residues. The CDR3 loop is CASSLRSGGGRNEQFF. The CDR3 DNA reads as TGTGCCAGCAGCTTAAGGAGCGGGGGCGGGAGAAATGAGCAGTTCTTC.

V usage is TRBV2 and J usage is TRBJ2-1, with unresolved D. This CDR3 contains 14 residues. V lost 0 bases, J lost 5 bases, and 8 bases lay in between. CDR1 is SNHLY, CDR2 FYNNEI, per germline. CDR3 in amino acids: CASSEAPSNNEQFF. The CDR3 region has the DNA TGTGCCAGCAGTGAAGCCCCATCCAACAATGAGCAGTTCTTC.

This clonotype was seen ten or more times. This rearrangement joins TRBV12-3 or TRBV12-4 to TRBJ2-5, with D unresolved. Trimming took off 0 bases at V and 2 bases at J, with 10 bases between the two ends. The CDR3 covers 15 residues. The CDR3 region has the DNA TGTGCCAGCAGTTTAGCGTTAGGGCCACAAGAGACCCAGTACTTC. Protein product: CASSLALGPQETQYF.

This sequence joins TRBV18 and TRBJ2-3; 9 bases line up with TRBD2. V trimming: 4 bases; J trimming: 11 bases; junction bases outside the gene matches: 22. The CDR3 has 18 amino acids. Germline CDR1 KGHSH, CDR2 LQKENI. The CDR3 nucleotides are TGTGCCAGCTCACTATTCCCCGGGGCCGGGACTAGCACCTATGAGCAGTATTTT. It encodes CASSLFPGAGTSTYEQYF.

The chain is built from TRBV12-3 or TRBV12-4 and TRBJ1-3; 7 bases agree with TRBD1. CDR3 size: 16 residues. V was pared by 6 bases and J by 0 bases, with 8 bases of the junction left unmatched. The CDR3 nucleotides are TGTGCCAGCAGACTTACAGGGGACCACTCTGGAAACACCATATATTTT. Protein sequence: CASRLTGDHSGNTIYF.

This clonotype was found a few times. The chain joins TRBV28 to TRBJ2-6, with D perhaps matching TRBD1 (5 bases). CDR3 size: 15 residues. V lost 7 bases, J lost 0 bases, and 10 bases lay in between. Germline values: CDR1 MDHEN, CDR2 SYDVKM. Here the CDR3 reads CASTQQGSGANVLTF. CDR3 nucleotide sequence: TGTGCCAGCACCCAGCAGGGCTCTGGGGCCAACGTCCTGACTTTC.

As DNA, the CDR3 is TGCGCCAGCAGCTGGGGGCCGGGGGGTGCAGACACCGGGGAGCTGTTTTTT. Amino acids: CASSWGPGGADTGELFF. J is TRBJ2-2 and V is TRBV5-1, with a weak D call TRBD2 (7 bases). CDR1 and CDR2 (germline): SGHRS, YFSETQ. The CDR3 extends over 17 amino acids. V was clipped by 3 bases and J by 3 bases, with 18 bases between them.

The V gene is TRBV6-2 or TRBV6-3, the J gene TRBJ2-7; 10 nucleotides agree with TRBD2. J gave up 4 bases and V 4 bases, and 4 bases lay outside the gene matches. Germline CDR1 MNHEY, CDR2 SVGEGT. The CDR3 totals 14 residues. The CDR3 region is CASSSSGRGYEQYF. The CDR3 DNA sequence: TGTGCCAGCAGTTCTAGCGGGAGAGGTTACGAGCAGTACTTC.

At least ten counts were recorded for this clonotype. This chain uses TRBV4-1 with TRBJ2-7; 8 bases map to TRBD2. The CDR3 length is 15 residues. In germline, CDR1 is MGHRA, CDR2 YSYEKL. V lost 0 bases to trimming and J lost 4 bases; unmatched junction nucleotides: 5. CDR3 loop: CASSQEQRGLYEQYF. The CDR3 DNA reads TGCGCCAGCAGCCAAGAGCAGCGGGGGCTGTACGAGCAGTACTTC.

CDR3 nucleotides: TGTGCCAGCAGCCGAACCCTGACAGGAGCCATGAACACTGAAGCTTTCTTT. Its protein product is CASSRTLTGAMNTEAFF. The chain is built from TRBV28 and TRBJ1-1; a weak D match, TRBD1 (6 bases). Germline lookup yields CDR1 MDHEN and CDR2 SYDVKM. This CDR3 comprises 17 residues. V was clipped by 6 bases and J by 0 bases, with 20 bases between them.

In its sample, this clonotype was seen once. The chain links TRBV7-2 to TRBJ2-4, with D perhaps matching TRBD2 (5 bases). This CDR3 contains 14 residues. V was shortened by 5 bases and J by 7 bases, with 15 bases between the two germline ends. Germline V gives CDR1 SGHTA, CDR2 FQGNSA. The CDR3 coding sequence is TGTGCCAGCAGCCTACTAGGCGAAGGTAACATTCAGTACTTC. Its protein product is CASSLLGEGNIQYF.

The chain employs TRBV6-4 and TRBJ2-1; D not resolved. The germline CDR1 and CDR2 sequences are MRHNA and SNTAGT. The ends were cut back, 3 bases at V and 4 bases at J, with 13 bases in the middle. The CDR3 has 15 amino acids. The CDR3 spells CASSEMGDAYNEQFF. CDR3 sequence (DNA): TGTGCCAGCAGTGAGATGGGCGATGCTTACAATGAGCAGTTCTTC.

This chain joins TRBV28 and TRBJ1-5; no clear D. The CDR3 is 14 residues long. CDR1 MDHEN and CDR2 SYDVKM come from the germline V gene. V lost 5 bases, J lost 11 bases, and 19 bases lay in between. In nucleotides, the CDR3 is TGTGCCAGCAGTGGACCCGGCCGAGTGCATACCCAGCATTTT. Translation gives CASSGPGRVHTQHF.

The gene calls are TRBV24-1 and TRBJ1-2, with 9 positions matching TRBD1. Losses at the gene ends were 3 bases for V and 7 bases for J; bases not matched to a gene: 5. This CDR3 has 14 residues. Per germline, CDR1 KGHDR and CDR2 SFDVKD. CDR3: CATSDNRGLGGYTF. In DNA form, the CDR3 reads TGTGCCACCAGTGATAACAGGGGGCTAGGTGGCTACACCTTC.

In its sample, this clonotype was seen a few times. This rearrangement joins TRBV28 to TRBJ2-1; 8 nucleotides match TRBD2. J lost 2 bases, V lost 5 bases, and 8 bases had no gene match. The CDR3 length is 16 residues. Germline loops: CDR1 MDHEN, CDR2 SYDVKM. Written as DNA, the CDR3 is TGTGCCAGCAGTAAAGGGACTAGGTCGGCCTACAATGAGCAGTTCTTC. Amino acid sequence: CASSKGTRSAYNEQFF.

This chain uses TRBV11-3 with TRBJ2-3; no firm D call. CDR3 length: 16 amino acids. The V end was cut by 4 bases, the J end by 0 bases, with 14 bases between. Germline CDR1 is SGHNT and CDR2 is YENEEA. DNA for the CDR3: TGTGCCAGCAGCTCACGGGCCTCCCTTAGCACAGATACGCAGTATTTT. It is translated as CASSSRASLSTDTQYF.

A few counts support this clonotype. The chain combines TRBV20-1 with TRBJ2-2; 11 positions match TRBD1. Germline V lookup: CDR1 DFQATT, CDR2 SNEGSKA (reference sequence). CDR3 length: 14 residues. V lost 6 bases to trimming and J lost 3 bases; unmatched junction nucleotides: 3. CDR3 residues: CSAMGQGDTGELFF. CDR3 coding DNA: TGCAGTGCCATGGGACAGGGGGACACCGGGGAGCTGTTTTTT.

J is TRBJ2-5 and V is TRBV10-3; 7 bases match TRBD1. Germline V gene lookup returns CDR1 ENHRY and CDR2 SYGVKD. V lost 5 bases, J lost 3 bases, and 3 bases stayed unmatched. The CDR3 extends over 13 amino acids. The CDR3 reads CAISTGTEETQYF. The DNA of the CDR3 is TGTGCCATCAGTACAGGGACAGAAGAGACCCAGTACTTC.

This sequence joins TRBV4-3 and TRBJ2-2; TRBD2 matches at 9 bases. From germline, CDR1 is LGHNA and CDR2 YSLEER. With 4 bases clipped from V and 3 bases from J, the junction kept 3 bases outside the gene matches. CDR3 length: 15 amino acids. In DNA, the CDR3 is TGCGCCAGCAGCCCCATAGCGGGAGACACCGGGGAGCTGTTTTTT. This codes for CASSPIAGDTGELFF.

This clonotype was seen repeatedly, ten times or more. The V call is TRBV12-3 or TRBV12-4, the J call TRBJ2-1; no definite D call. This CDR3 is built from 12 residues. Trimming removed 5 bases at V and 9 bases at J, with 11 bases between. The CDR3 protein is CASSLQVGEQFF. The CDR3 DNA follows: TGTGCCAGCAGTCTGCAAGTTGGTGAGCAGTTCTTC.

CDR3 nucleotides: TGTGCCAGCAGCTTACTCCCCGACAGGGGAACTGAAGCTTTCTTT. It encodes CASSLLPDRGTEAFF. The chain carries TRBV5-5 and TRBJ1-1; 8 bases agree with TRBD1. Germline V gene data show CDR1 as SGHKS and CDR2 as YYEKEE (reference sequence). The junction had 8 bases not matched to a gene; V was cut back by 2 bases and J by 5 bases. The length of the CDR3 is 15 residues.

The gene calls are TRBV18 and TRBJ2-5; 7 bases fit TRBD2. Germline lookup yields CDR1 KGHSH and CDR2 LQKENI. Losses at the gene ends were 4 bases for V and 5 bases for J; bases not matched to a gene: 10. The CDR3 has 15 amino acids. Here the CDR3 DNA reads TGTGCCAGCTCACGTCTGGCGGGAGACCTCGAGACCCAGTACTTC. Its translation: CASSRLAGDLETQYF.

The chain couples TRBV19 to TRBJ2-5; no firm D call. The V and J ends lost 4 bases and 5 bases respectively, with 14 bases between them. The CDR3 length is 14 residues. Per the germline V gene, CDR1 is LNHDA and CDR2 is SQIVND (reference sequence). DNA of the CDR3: TGTGCCAGTAGTAACCCCGGACGGACGGAGACCCAGTACTTC. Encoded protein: CASSNPGRTETQYF.

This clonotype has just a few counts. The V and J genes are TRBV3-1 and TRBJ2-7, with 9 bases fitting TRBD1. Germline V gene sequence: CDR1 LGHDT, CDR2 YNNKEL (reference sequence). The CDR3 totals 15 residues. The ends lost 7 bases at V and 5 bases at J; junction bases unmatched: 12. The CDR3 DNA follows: TGTGCCAGCACCCCAGGACAGGGGTGGAAGCACGAGCAGTACTTC. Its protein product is CASTPGQGWKHEQYF.

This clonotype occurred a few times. CDR3 bases: TGTGCCAGCAGTTCCGTAACAGGGAAGGGCTTTTCAGGAGAGCAGTACTTC. Protein: CASSSVTGKGFSGEQYF. The V call is TRBV27, the J call TRBJ2-7; D possibly corresponds to TRBD1 (6 bases). In germline, CDR1 is MNHEY, CDR2 SMNVEV (reference sequence). V lost 4 bases, J lost 7 bases, and 26 bases lay in between. CDR3 size: 17 residues.

The CDR3 DNA reads TGCAGTGCGTTGTCGCATGAGCAGTTCTTC. The encoded protein is CSALSHEQFF. The rearrangement uses TRBV20-1 and TRBJ2-1; D unresolved. This CDR3 has 10 residues. Trimming stripped 6 bases from V and 8 bases from J, with 8 bases between. The germline gives CDR1 DFQATT, CDR2 SNEGSKA (reference sequence).

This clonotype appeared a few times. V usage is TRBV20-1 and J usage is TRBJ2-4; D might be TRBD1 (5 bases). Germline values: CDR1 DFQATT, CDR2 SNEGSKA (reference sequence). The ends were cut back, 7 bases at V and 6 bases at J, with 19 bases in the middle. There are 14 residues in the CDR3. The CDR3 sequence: CSVSPARDRNIQYF. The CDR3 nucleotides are TGCAGTGTGAGCCCGGCCAGGGATAGAAACATTCAGTACTTC.

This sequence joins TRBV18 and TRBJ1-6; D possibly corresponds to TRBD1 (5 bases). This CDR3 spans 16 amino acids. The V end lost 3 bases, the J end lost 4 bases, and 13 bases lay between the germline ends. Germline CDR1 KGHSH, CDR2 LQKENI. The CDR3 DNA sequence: TGTGCCAGCTCACCTCAAGCAGGGTCGTATAATTCACCCCTCCACTTT. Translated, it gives CASSPQAGSYNSPLHF.

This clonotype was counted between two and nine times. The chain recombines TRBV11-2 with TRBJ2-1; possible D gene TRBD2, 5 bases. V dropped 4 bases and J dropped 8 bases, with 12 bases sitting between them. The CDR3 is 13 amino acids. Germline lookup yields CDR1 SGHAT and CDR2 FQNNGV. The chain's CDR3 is CASSSARRDEQFF. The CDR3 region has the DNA TGTGCCAGCAGCTCCGCCCGGCGGGATGAGCAGTTCTTC.

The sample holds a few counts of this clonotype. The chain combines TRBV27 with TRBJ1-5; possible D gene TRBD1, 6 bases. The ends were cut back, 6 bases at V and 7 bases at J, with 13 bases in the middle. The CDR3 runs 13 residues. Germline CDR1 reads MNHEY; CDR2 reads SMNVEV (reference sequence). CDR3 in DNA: TGTGCCAGCAGCTACAGGGTTGGCCAGCCCCAGCATTTT. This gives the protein CASSYRVGQPQHF.

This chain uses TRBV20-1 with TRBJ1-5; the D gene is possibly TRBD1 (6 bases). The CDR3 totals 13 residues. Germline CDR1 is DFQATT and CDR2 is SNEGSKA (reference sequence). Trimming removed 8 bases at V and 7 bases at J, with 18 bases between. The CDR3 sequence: CSTRQVSGQPQHF. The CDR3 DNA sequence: TGCAGTACCAGACAGGTTTCGGGGCAGCCCCAGCATTTT.

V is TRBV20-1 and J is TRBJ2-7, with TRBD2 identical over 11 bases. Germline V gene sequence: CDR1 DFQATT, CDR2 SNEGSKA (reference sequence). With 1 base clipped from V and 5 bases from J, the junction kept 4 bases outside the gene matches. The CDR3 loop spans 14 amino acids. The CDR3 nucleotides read TGCAGTGCTAGAGGACTAGCGGGATTCAACGAGCAGTACTTC. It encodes CSARGLAGFNEQYF.